The T cell receptor (beta chain) under discussion was sequenced for a study of blood T cell repertoires in COVID-19. Germline CDR1 reads SGHTA; CDR2 reads FQGTGA. This CDR3 has 15 amino acids. Between the trimmed V and J ends, which lost 5 bases and 4 bases, there was a span of 15 bases. Measured with immunoSEQ multiplex PCR; TCRdb has only the in-frame clones, and not every one. The top ten clones hold about 2.7% of a sample with roughly 380,000 clones, over 75% of them seen once. V is TRBV7-3 and J is TRBJ1-3, with a tentative D call TRBD1 (6 bases). The TCR comes from a young woman who had recovered from COVID-19. Sequenced input: PBMCs or T cells enriched from blood (not recorded which). Here the CDR3 reads CASSPGVGLGNTIYF. The CDR3 DNA reads as TGTGCCAGCAGCCCAGGGGTGGGCTTGGGAAACACCATATATTTT.